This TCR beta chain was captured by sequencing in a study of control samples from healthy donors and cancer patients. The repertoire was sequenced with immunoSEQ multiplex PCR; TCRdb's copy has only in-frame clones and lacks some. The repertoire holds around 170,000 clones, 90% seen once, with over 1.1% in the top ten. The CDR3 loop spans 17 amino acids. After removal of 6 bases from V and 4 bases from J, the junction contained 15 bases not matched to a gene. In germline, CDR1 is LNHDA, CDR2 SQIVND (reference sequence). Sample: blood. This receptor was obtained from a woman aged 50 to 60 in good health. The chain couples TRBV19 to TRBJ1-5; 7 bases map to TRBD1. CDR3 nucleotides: TGTGCCAGTAGCTGGATGACGGGACAGACCCTTAATCAGCCCCAGCATTTT. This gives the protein CASSWMTGQTLNQPQHF.